These T cell receptor beta chains were read from a single sample in a study of blood T cell repertoires in COVID-19. The protocol was immunoSEQ multiplex PCR, while the TCRdb copy is restricted to in-frame clones and leaves out a portion. Of some 150,000 clones in the sample, around four fifths are singletons; the top ten hold about 5.1%. Sequenced sample: peripheral blood. The receptor source for this set is a human donor in a cohort sampled during active COVID-19. Each CDR3 is given with its conserved first and last residue. The order of the fields is clone size, V gene, CDR3 protein. Not all rows give a size; the values are once, few, many and, for expanded clones, a class.

size: -
V: TRBV4-2
CDR3: CASSPQPPGQGLNYGYTF

size: once
V: TRBV5-6
CDR3: CASTGFGATNEKLFF

size: -
V: TRBV6-5
CDR3: CASWTGWDQPQHF

size: -
V: TRBV7-8
CDR3: CASSLGSRGWDTQYF

size: -
V: TRBV5-5
CDR3: CASSLIAVANTGELFF

size: -
V: TRBV6-5
CDR3: CASRSDRSTYEQYF

size: -
V: TRBV2
CDR3: CASSGSARGGTQYF

size: once
V: TRBV6-5
CDR3: CASSQDRVIGGTQHF

size: -
V: TRBV25-1
CDR3: CASSFSPGGGGYTF

size: -
V: TRBV29-1
CDR3: CSVLAGGQDTQYF

size: -
V: TRBV9
CDR3: CASSVGAGDSNQPQHF

size: -
V: TRBV2
CDR3: CASKVEGSTEAFF

size: -
V: TRBV5-1
CDR3: CASSAGQKQETQYF

size: -
V: TRBV28
CDR3: CASSSRDSFNEKLFF

size: -
V: TRBV5-8
CDR3: CASSLGQINEKLFF

size: once
V: TRBV18
CDR3: CASSPLAGTYNEQFF

size: -
V: TRBV6-5
CDR3: CASSQDRSNTGELFF

size: -
V: TRBV5-8
CDR3: CASSSGQGQETQYF

size: -
V: TRBV21-1
CDR3: CASSHPDENRRTSGNQETQYF

size: -
V: TRBV6-1
CDR3: CASSEAGQGYDEQFF

size: -
V: TRBV11-2
CDR3: CASSLGSGRAGETQYF

size: -
V: TRBV24-1
CDR3: CATSERLAGGQNEQFF

size: -
V: TRBV2
CDR3: CASKRDRVREQYF

size: few
V: TRBV3-1/TRBV3-2
CDR3: CASSHTQGMWANVLTF

size: -
V: TRBV19
CDR3: CASSFTSTEAFF

size: -
V: TRBV9
CDR3: CASSVGLLAVTGELFF

size: -
V: TRBV4-1
CDR3: CASRRTGGPGGYTF

size: -
V: TRBV19
CDR3: CASTPRGFSNQPQHF

size: -
V: TRBV9
CDR3: CASSGLTRVSPTGELFF

size: once
V: TRBV5-4
CDR3: CASSLGGTSYEQYF

size: -
V: TRBV6-1
CDR3: CASSEEASGSRHGELFF

size: once
V: TRBV4-2
CDR3: CASSEGGWTTYEQYF

size: -
V: TRBV16
CDR3: CASSQSRVEQYF

size: -
V: TRBV12-3/TRBV12-4
CDR3: CASTPQGNQPQHF

size: -
V: TRBV30
CDR3: CAWKGPGFGQPQHF

size: -
V: TRBV29-1
CDR3: CSGDRADETQYF

size: -
V: TRBV5-1
CDR3: CASSLEGTTYNEQFF

size: -
V: TRBV9
CDR3: CASSGSTSERNTGELFF

size: -
V: TRBV19
CDR3: CASSIRRGGNGNQDTQYF

size: -
V: TRBV7-2
CDR3: CASSSQSDSRNEQFF

size: -
V: TRBV6-5
CDR3: CASSYQGWDNSPLHF

size: -
V: TRBV24-1
CDR3: CATSPRQGDTGELFF

size: -
V: TRBV2
CDR3: CASSERGQGYQPQHF

size: -
V: TRBV19
CDR3: CASSTSRGTGELFF